This record concerns one T cell receptor (beta chain) sequence. The data were obtained in a study of blood T cell repertoires in COVID-19. Study details: Some COVID-19 samples were acute and others convalescent; all came from the United States, Italy and Spain. Sources were T cells, B-cell-depleted T cells, or PBMCs; the material itself was cDNA or gDNA.

The table came from immunoSEQ multiplex PCR; TCRdb's copy has only in-frame clones and leaves some out. The data contain fewer than 700,000 clones, about 88% of them singletons. The receptor was isolated from a woman between 50 and 59 years old with COVID-19, enrolled during active disease. The sample consisted of peripheral blood.

The CDR3 nucleotides read TGTGCCAGCAGCTACAGCTTGGACACTGAAGCTTTCTTT. It yields the protein CASSYSLDTEAFF. The chain employs TRBV28 and TRBJ1-1; D is undetermined. V lost 6 bases to trimming and J lost 3 bases, with 11 bases between them. The CDR3 covers 13 residues. Per germline, CDR1 MDHEN and CDR2 SYDVKM.